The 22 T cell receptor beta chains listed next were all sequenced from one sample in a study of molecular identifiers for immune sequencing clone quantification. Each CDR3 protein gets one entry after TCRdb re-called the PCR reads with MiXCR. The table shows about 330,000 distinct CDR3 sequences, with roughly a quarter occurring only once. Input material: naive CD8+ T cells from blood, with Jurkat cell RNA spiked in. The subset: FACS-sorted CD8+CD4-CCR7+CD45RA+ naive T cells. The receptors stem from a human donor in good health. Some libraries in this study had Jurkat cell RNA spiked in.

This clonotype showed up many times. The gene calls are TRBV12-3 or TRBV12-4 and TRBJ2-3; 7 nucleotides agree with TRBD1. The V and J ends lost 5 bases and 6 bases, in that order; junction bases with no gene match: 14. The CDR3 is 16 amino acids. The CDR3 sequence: CASSPWLEGARDTQYF. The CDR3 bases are TGTGCCAGCAGTCCCTGGCTCGAGGGGGCGCGCGATACGCAGTATTTT.

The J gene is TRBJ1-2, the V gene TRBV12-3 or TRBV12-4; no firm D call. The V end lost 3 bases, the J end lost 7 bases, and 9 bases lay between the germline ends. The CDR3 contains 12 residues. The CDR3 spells CASSFGNLGYTF. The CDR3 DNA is TGTGCCAGCAGTTTCGGAAATCTTGGCTACACCTTC.

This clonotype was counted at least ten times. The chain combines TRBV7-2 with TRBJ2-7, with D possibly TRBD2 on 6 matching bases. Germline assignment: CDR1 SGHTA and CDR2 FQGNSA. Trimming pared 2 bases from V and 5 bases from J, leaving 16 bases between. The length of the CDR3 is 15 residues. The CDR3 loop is CASSLMEGTLHEQYF. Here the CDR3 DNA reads TGTGCCAGCAGCTTAATGGAGGGAACGTTGCACGAGCAGTACTTC.

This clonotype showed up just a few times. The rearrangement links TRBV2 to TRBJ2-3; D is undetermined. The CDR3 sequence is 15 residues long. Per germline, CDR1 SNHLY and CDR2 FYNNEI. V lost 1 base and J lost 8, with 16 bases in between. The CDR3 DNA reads TGTGCCAGCAGTGAAGGCTCGGTCGCTCCAGGTACGCAGTATTTT. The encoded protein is CASSEGSVAPGTQYF.

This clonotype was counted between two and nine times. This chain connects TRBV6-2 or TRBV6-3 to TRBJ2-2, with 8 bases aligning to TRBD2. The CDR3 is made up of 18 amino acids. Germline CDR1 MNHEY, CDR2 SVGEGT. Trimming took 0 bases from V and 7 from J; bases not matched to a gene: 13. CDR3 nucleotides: TGTGCCAGCAGTTACTCGAAAGCGGGGGAATACCGGATCGGGGAGCTGTTTTTT. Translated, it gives CASSYSKAGEYRIGELFF.

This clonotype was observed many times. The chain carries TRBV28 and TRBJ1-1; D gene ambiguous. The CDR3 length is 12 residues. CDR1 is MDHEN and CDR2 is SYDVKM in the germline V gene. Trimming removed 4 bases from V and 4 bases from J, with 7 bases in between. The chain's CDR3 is CASSYQFTEAFF. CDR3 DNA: TGTGCCAGCAGTTATCAGTTCACTGAAGCTTTCTTT.

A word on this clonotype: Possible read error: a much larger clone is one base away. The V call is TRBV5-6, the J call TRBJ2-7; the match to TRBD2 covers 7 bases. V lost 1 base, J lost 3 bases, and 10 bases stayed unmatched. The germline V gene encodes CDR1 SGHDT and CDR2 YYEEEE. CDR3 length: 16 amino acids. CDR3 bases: TGTGCCAGCAGCTTGCGAACGGGGGGATTAGACTACGAGCAGTACTTC. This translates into CASSLRTGGLDYEQYF. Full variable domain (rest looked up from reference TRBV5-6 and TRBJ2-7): DAGVTQSPTHLIKTRGQQVTLRCSPKSGHDTVSWYQQALGQGPQFIFQYYEEEERQRGNFPDRFSGHQFPNYSSELNVNALLLGDSALYLCASSLRTGGLDYEQYFGPGTRLTVT.

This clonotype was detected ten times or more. The CDR3 spells CSALTGTANYEQYF. The CDR3 nucleotides read TGCAGCGCCCTGACCGGGACAGCTAACTACGAGCAGTACTTC. The V gene is TRBV29-1, the J gene TRBJ2-7, with TRBD1 identical over 7 bases. CDR1 SQVTM and CDR2 ANQGSEA come from the germline V gene. V was clipped by 7 bases and J by 3 bases; unmatched bases: 12. The length of the CDR3 is 14 residues.

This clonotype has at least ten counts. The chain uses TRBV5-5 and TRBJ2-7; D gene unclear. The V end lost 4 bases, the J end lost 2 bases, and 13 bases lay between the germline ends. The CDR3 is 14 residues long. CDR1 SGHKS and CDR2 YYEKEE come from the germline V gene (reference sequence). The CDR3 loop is CASSKSVGAYEQYF. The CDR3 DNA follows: TGTGCCAGCAGCAAGAGTGTGGGTGCCTACGAGCAGTACTTC.

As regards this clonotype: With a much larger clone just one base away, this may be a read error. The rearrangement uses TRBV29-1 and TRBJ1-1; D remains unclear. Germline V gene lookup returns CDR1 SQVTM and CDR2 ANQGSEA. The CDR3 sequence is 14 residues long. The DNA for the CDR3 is TGCAGCGTTGTCATGGGCAGCCTGAACACTGAAGCTTCCTTT. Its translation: CSVVMGSLNTEASF.

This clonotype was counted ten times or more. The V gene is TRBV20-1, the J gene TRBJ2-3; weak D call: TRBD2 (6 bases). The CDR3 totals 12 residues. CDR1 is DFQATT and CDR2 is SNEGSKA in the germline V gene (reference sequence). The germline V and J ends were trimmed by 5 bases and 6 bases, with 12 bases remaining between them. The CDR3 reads CSAPTLADTQYF. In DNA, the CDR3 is TGCAGTGCTCCGACTCTAGCGGATACGCAGTATTTT.

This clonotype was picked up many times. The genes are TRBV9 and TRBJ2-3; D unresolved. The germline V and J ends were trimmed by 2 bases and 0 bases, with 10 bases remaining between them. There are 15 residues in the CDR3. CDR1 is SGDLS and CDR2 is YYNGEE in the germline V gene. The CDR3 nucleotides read TGTGCCAGCAGCGTCGCGGTTGCTAGCACAGATACGCAGTATTTT. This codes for CASSVAVASTDTQYF. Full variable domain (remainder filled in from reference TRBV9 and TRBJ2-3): DSGVTQTPKHLITATGQRVTLRCSPRSGDLSVYWYQQSLDQGLQFLIQYYNGEERAKGNILERFSAQQFPDLHSELNLSSLELGDSALYFCASSVAVASTDTQYFGPGTRLTVL.

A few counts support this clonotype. CDR3 region: CASSFTGSLAGELFF. The CDR3 nucleotides read TGTGCCAGCAGCTTTACAGGGTCCCTCGCCGGGGAGCTGTTTTTT. The chain combines TRBV5-6 with TRBJ2-2; TRBD1 might be the D (6 bases). Germline CDR1 is SGHDT and CDR2 is YYEEEE. V lost 2 bases and J lost 6, with 14 bases in between. The CDR3 is made up of 15 amino acids.

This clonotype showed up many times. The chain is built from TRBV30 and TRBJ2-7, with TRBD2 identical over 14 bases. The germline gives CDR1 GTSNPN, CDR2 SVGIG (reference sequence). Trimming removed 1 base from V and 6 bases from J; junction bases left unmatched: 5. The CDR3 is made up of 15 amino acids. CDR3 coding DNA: TGTGCCTGGAGTGAACGACTAGCGGGAGGGACCGAGCAGTACTTC. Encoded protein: CAWSERLAGGTEQYF.

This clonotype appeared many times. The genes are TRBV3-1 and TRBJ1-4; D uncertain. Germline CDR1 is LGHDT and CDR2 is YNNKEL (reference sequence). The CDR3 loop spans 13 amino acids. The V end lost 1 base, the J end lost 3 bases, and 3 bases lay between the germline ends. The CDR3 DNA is TGTGCCAGCAGCCAAGGGGCTAATGAAAAACTGTTTTTT. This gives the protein CASSQGANEKLFF.

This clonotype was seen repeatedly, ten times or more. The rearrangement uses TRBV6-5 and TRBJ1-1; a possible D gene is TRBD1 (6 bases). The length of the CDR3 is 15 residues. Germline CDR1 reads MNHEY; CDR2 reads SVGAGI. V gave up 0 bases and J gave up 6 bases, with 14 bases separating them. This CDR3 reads CASSYSTGRRAEAFF. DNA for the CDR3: TGTGCCAGCAGTTACTCCACAGGGAGGAGGGCTGAAGCTTTCTTT.

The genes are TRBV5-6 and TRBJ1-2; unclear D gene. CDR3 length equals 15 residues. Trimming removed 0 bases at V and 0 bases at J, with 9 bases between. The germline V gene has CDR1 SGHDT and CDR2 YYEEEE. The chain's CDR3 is CASSLEDSPNYGYTF. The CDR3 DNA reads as TGTGCCAGCAGCTTGGAGGATTCGCCTAACTATGGCTACACCTTC.

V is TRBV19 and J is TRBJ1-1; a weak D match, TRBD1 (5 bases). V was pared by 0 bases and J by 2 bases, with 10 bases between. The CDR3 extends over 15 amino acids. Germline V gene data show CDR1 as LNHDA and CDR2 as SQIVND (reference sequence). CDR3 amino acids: CASSIDAGPNTEAFF. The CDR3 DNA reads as TGTGCCAGTAGTATAGACGCAGGGCCTAACACTGAAGCTTTCTTT.

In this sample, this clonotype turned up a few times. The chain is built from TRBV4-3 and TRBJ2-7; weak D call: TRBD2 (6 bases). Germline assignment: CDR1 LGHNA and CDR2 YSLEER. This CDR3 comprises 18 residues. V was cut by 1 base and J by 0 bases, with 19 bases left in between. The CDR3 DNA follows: TGCGCCAGCAGCCAAGGGTTGTTCGGGGGAGACATCTCCTACGAGCAGTACTTC. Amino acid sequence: CASSQGLFGGDISYEQYF.

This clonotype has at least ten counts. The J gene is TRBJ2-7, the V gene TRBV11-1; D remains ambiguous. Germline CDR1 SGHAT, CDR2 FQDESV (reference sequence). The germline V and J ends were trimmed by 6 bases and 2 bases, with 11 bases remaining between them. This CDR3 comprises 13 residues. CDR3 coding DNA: TGTGCCAGCAGTTACGGGCAGACCTACGAGCAGTACTTC. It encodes CASSYGQTYEQYF.

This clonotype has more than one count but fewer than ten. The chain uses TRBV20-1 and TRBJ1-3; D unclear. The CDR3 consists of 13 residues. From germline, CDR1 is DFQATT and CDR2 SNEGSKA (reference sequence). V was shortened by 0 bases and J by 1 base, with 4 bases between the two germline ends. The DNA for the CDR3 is TGCAGTGCTAGAGAGAGGTCTGGAAACACCATATATTTT. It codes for CSARERSGNTIYF.

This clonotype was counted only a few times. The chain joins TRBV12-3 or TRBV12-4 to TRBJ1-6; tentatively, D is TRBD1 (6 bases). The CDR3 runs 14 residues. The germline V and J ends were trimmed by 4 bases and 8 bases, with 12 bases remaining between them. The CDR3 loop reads CASSWGGVDSPLHF. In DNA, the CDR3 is TGTGCCAGCAGTTGGGGGGGCGTGGATTCACCCCTCCACTTT.